This TCR beta chain comes out of a study of T cell responses to AZD1222 COVID-19 vaccine. General study findings and limits: In all cases, repertoires were sampled only after the peak T cell response. The sample set comprised mostly white British donors with more females, and clonal diversity was possibly underestimated. Along spike, vaccine-associated CD4 TCRs were found throughout, with dominance at 160-218 and 743-854. Just a handful of people given AZD1222 tested seropositive at baseline.

Clones were read by immunoSEQ multiplex PCR, and TCRdb kept only the in-frame ones, dropping some. The table includes about 48,000 clones, about 86% detected once. Notes on this clone: Its antigen remains unknown.

Trimming cost V 4 bases and J 6 bases; bases outside gene matches: 9. The CDR3 is 16 residues long. Germline V gene sequence: CDR1 MNHNY, CDR2 SVGAGI (reference sequence). The sequences come from peripheral blood, collected 28 days after the second AZD1222 dose. This chain connects TRBV6-6 to TRBJ2-3; TRBD1 matches 11 bases. This TCR was sampled from an adult who received the AZD1222 COVID-19 vaccine. The CDR3 DNA follows: TGTGCCAGCAGTTCATCCGGGACAGGGGGGGTGGATACGCAGTATTTT. Encoded protein: CASSSSGTGGVDTQYF.